This entry lists 15 T cell receptor beta chains sequenced from one sample in a study of shared T cell receptors in the human thymus. Profiling relied on immunoSEQ multiplex PCR, and the TCRdb table lists in-frame clones only, not all of them. The repertoire holds 450,000 to 650,000 clones, with around 78% as singletons. In addition, the sample was reused for a study of human thymus T cells.

What was sequenced was thymocytes. The receptors shown here come from a boy younger than two with a congenital heart defect.

This chain connects TRBV27 to TRBJ2-1; 15 bases map to TRBD2. The germline V gene encodes CDR1 MNHEY and CDR2 SMNVEV (reference sequence). CDR3 length: 16 residues. V gave up 1 base and J gave up 9 bases; unmatched junction bases: 4. This CDR3 reads CASSLWTSGRGPEQFF. CDR3 DNA sequence: TGTGCCAGCAGTTTATGGACTAGCGGGAGGGGCCCTGAGCAGTTCTTC.

V and J are TRBV6-1 and TRBJ1-5; 9 bases are shared with TRBD1. CDR1 and CDR2 from the germline V gene are MNHNS and SASEGT. V shed 6 bases, J shed 2 bases, and the junction held 5 bases outside the gene matches. The CDR3 covers 15 residues. The CDR3 sequence is CASRTGGSGNQPQHF. CDR3 DNA: TGTGCCAGCAGGACAGGGGGGAGCGGCAATCAGCCCCAGCATTTT.

This clone was counted between two and nine times. This sequence joins TRBV19 and TRBJ2-1, with D maybe TRBD1 (7 bases). The CDR3 is 14 residues long. The germline CDR1 and CDR2 sequences are LNHDA and SQIVND (reference sequence). Trimming stripped 8 bases from V and 4 bases from J, with 15 bases between. As DNA, the CDR3 is TGTGCCAGTGGGAGGACACAGGGGTACAATGAGCAGTTCTTC. Its translation is CASGRTQGYNEQFF.

V gene TRBV7-3 combines with J gene TRBJ2-1; 9 bases are shared with TRBD2. In germline, CDR1 is SGHTA, CDR2 FQGTGA. This CDR3 contains 16 residues. Trimming cost V 5 bases and J 1 base; bases outside gene matches: 6. CDR3 DNA: TGTGCCAGCAGCCCCGCGGGGGGGAGGTCCTACAATGAGCAGTTCTTC. Translating it yields CASSPAGGRSYNEQFF.

The chain joins TRBV7-9 to TRBJ2-7, with 9 positions matching TRBD2. The CDR3 is 15 residues long. Per the germline V gene, CDR1 is SEHNR and CDR2 is FQNEAQ (reference sequence). V dropped 1 base and J dropped 2; count of bases not matched to a gene: 3. The chain's CDR3 is CASSLGREGPYEQYF. The CDR3 DNA reads as TGTGCCAGCAGCTTAGGGCGGGAGGGCCCCTACGAGCAGTACTTC.

The rearrangement joins TRBV14 to TRBJ2-7; TRBD2 agrees at 12 bases. J was trimmed by 6 bases and V by 5 bases; bases with no gene match: 8. Germline values: CDR1 SGHDN, CDR2 FVKESK. The CDR3 consists of 15 residues. CDR3 loop: CASSKKTSGRCEQYF. CDR3 DNA sequence: TGTGCCAGCAGCAAGAAGACTAGCGGGAGATGCGAGCAGTACTTC.

The genes are TRBV9 and TRBJ2-6; a possible D gene is TRBD1 (5 bases). The length of the CDR3 is 16 residues. The V end was cut by 5 bases, the J end by 0 bases, with 12 bases between. Per the germline V gene, CDR1 is SGDLS and CDR2 is YYNGEE. The CDR3 DNA follows: TGTGCCAGCAGTGCGACAGCTTCCTCTGGGGCCAACGTCCTGACTTTC. This codes for CASSATASSGANVLTF.

The genes are TRBV18 and TRBJ2-7; 9 positions agree with TRBD1. This CDR3 is built from 18 residues. Germline CDR1 reads KGHSH; CDR2 reads LQKENI. V shed 1 base and J 4 bases; nucleotides not matched to a gene: 14. CDR3 loop: CASSPRTQGANFRYEQYF. CDR3 in DNA: TGTGCCAGCTCACCACGAACACAGGGGGCGAATTTCAGGTACGAGCAGTACTTC.

This chain joins TRBV4-3 and TRBJ2-6, with D unresolved. The CDR3 is 14 amino acids. Deletions cut 4 bases from V and 0 bases from J, with 4 bases between. Germline assignment: CDR1 LGHNA and CDR2 YSLEER. The DNA of the CDR3 is TGCGCCAGCAGCCTCGTCTCTGGGGCCAACGTCCTGACTTTC. It translates to CASSLVSGANVLTF.

This chain uses TRBV15 with TRBJ2-2; no firm D call. The CDR3 consists of 16 residues. V lost 1 base to trimming and J lost 0 bases, with 9 bases between them. CDR1 is LNHNV and CDR2 is YYDKDF in the germline V gene (reference sequence). Here the CDR3 DNA reads TGTGCCACCAGCAGAGTTGGCCGATCGAACACCGGGGAGCTGTTTTTT. Its protein product is CATSRVGRSNTGELFF.

The V call is TRBV14, the J call TRBJ2-7; 7 bases line up with TRBD1. Germline CDR1 SGHDN, CDR2 FVKESK. The trim removed 4 bases at V and 2 bases at J, leaving 17 bases unmatched. The CDR3 spans 18 residues. CDR3 loop: CASSPHVVLGTEPYEQYF. DNA of the CDR3: TGTGCCAGCAGCCCTCACGTGGTCCTAGGGACAGAACCCTACGAGCAGTACTTC.

The rearrangement uses TRBV7-2 and TRBJ1-1; possibly TRBD1 for D (6 bases). Germline values: CDR1 SGHTA, CDR2 FQGNSA. The CDR3 consists of 13 residues. Trimming took off 4 bases at V and 10 bases at J, with 16 bases between the two ends. This CDR3 is CASSWGPRPLAFF. The CDR3 DNA sequence: TGTGCCAGCAGCTGGGGGCCCCGACCATTAGCTTTCTTT.

This rearrangement joins TRBV5-4 to TRBJ2-6; 8 nucleotides align to TRBD1. Trimming at V came to 0 bases and at J to 6 bases, leaving 8 bases not matched to a gene. Germline CDR1 SGHNT, CDR2 YYREEE (reference sequence). The CDR3 consists of 17 residues. The CDR3 region has the DNA TGTGCCAGCAGCTTGGGACAGGGGCGACGGGCGGCCAACGTCCTGACTTTC. This sequence encodes CASSLGQGRRAANVLTF.

V gene TRBV14 combines with J gene TRBJ2-1, with 7 positions matching TRBD1. Trimming cost V 0 bases and J 5 bases; bases outside gene matches: 4. CDR3 length: 15 residues. Per germline, CDR1 SGHDN and CDR2 FVKESK. The CDR3, as DNA: TGTGCCAGCAGCCAAGACCGACAGGGCAACAATGAGCAGTTCTTC. Protein sequence: CASSQDRQGNNEQFF.

There are a few counts of this clone. The V gene is TRBV4-1, the J gene TRBJ2-7; TRBD1 aligns across 8 bases. CDR1 MGHRA and CDR2 YSYEKL come from the germline V gene. Losses at the gene ends were 0 bases for V and 5 bases for J; bases not matched to a gene: 9. The CDR3 length is 16 residues. The CDR3 is CASSQDPGQGKDEQYF. The CDR3 coding sequence is TGCGCCAGCAGCCAAGATCCCGGACAGGGAAAGGACGAGCAGTACTTC.